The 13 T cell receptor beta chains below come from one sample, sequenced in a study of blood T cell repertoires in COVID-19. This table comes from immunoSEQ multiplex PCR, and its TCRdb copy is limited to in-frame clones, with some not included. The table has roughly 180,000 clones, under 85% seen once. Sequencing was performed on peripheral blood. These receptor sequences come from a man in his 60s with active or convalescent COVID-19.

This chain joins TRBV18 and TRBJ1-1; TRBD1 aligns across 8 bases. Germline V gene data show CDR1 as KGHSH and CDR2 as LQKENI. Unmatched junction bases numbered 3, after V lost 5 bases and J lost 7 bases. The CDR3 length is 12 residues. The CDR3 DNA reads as TGTGCCAGCTCATTACAGGGGGATGAAGCTTTCTTT. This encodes CASSLQGDEAFF.

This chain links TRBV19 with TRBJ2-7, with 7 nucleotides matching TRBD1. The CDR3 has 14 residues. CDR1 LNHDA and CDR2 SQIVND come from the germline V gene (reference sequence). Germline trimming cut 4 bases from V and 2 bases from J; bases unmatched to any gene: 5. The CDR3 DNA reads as TGTGCCAGTAGTAACCAGGGGGATCCCTACGAGCAGTACTTC. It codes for CASSNQGDPYEQYF.

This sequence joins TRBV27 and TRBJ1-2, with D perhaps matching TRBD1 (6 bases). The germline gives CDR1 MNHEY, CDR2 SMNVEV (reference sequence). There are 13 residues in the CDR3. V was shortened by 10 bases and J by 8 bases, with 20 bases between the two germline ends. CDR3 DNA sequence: TGTGCCACCGCCTTGTCGGGGGGCGCCGGCTACACCTTC. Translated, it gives CATALSGGAGYTF.

CDR3 nucleotides: TGTGCCACCAGCGGGGACAGTTTTAGCAATCAGCCCCAGCATTTT. Its protein is CATSGDSFSNQPQHF. The chain joins TRBV24-1 to TRBJ1-5; 7 positions agree with TRBD1. Germline V gene lookup returns CDR1 KGHDR and CDR2 SFDVKD. Trimming removed 7 bases from V and 0 bases from J; junction bases left unmatched: 5. CDR3 length: 15 amino acids.

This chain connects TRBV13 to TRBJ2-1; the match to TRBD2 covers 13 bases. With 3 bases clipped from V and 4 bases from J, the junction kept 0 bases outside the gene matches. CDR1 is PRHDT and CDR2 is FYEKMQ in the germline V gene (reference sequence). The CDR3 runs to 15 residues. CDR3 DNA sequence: TGTGCCAGCAGCTTGGGACTAGCGGGATACAATGAGCAGTTCTTC. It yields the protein CASSLGLAGYNEQFF.

CDR3: CASSPQTGAFDEQYF. The CDR3, as DNA: TGTGCCAGCTCACCACAGACAGGGGCCTTTGACGAGCAGTACTTC. The rearrangement links TRBV18 to TRBJ2-7, with 8 bases that match TRBD1. Germline V gene sequence: CDR1 KGHSH, CDR2 LQKENI. V shed 1 base, J shed 5 bases, and the junction held 7 bases outside the gene matches. The length of the CDR3 is 15 residues.

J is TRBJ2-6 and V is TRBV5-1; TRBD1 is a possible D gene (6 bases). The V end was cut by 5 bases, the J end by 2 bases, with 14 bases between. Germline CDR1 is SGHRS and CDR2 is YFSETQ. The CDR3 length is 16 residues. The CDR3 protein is CASSQTQGTGANVLTF. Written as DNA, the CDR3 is TGCGCCAGCAGTCAGACCCAGGGGACTGGGGCCAACGTCCTGACTTTC.

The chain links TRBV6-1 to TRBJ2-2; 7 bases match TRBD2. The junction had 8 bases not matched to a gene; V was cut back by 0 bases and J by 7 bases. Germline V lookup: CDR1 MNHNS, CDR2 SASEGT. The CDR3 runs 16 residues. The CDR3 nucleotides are TGTGCCAGCAGTGAAGCGTGGAGCGGGACTTTCGGGGAGCTGTTTTTT. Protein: CASSEAWSGTFGELFF.

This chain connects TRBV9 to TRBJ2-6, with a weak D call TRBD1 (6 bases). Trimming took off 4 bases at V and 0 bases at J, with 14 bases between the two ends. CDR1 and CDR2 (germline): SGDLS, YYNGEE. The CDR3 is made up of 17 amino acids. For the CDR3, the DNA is TGTGCCAGCAGCTTCCCCAAGGGGGACTCTGGGGCCAACGTCCTGACTTTC. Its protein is CASSFPKGDSGANVLTF.

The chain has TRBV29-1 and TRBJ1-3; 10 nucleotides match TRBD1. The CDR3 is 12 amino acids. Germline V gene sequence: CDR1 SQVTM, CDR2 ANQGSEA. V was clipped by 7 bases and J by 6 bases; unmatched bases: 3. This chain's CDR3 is CSGQGAENTIYF. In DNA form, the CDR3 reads TGCAGCGGACAGGGGGCGGAAAACACCATATATTTT.

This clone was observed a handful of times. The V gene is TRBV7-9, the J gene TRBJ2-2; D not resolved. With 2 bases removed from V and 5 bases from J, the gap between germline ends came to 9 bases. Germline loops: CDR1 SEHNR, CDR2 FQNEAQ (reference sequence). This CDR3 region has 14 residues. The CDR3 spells CASSLLMTTGELFF. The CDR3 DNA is TGTGCCAGCAGCTTACTTATGACAACCGGGGAGCTGTTTTTT.

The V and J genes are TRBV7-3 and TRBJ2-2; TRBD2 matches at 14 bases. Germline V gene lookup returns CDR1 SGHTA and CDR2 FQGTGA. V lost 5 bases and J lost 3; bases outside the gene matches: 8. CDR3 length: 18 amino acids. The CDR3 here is CASSPRLAGGLHTGELFF. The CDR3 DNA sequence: TGTGCCAGCAGCCCCCGACTAGCGGGAGGGCTTCACACCGGGGAGCTGTTTTTT.

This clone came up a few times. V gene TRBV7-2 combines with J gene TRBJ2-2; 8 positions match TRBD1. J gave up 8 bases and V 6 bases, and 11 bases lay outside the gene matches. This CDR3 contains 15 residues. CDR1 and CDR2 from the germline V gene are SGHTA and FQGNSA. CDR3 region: CASSRRQGAYGELFF. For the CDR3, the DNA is TGTGCCAGCAGTCGGAGGCAGGGGGCTTATGGGGAGCTGTTTTTT.